The 20 T cell receptor beta chains listed next were all sequenced from one sample in a study of response to subunit inactivated influenza vaccine. TCRdb passed the RT-PCR reads through MiXCR, listing each CDR3 protein once. The sample yields approximately 250,000 distinct CDR3 sequences, roughly an eighth seen once. The sequences come from non-naive T cells sorted from PBMCs, collected approximately 15 days before vaccination. The source is a man aged 50-59 years who received an inactivated influenza vaccine.

V is TRBV15 and J is TRBJ2-3, with a tentative D call TRBD2 (5 bases). Looked up from germline, CDR1 is LNHNV and CDR2 is YYDKDF (reference sequence). V lost 0 bases and J lost 4, with 17 bases in between. The CDR3 totals 17 residues. CDR3 loop: CATSRDGLGGGADTQYF. The CDR3 nucleotides are TGTGCCACCAGCAGAGATGGGTTAGGTGGAGGAGCAGATACGCAGTATTTT.

The chain is built from TRBV5-6 and TRBJ2-3; no reliable D call. V gave up 2 bases and J gave up 6 bases, with 7 bases separating them. CDR3 size: 12 residues. Germline assignment: CDR1 SGHDT and CDR2 YYEEEE. The CDR3 protein is CASSFHLDTQYF. The CDR3 bases are TGTGCCAGCAGCTTTCATTTGGATACGCAGTATTTT.

The chain couples TRBV20-1 to TRBJ2-1; unclear D gene. Germline loops: CDR1 DFQATT, CDR2 SNEGSKA (reference sequence). The V end lost 4 bases, the J end lost 0 bases, and 16 bases lay between the germline ends. CDR3 size: 16 residues. CDR3 protein: CSAISRLQYSYNEQFF. The DNA for the CDR3 is TGCAGTGCTATTAGCAGACTTCAATACTCCTACAATGAGCAGTTCTTC.

The CDR3 DNA is TGCAGTGCTAGAGATTTCGAAGGGGCCAACGTCCTGACTTTC. Its translation: CSARDFEGANVLTF. The rearrangement uses TRBV20-1 and TRBJ2-6, with D unclear. The ends were cut back, 0 bases at V and 4 bases at J, with 7 bases in the middle. CDR1 and CDR2 (germline): DFQATT, SNEGSKA (reference sequence). The CDR3 length is 14 residues.

This clonotype turned up a few times. V and J are TRBV4-3 and TRBJ1-1; 9 nucleotides line up with TRBD1. Germline V gene sequence: CDR1 LGHNA, CDR2 YSLEER. The CDR3 spans 17 residues. With V trimmed by 0 bases and J by 4 bases, 9 bases remained unmatched. CDR3 nucleotides: TGCGCCAGCAGCCAAGAGGACAGGGGATACTCTAGCACTGAAGCTTTCTTT. This encodes CASSQEDRGYSSTEAFF.

This clonotype has just a few counts. The rearrangement joins TRBV14 to TRBJ1-6; D unclear. V was trimmed by 0 bases and J by 6 bases, leaving 9 bases between them. This CDR3 has 15 amino acids. The germline gives CDR1 SGHDN, CDR2 FVKESK. The CDR3, as DNA: TGTGCCAGCAGCCAAGACCGCCTGTTTAATTCACCCCTCCACTTT. It is translated as CASSQDRLFNSPLHF. Variable domain in full (rest from reference TRBV14 and TRBJ1-6): EAGVTQFPSHSVIEKGQTVTLRCDPISGHDNLYWYRRVMGKEIKFLLHFVKESKQDESGMPNNRFLAERTGGTYSTLKVQPAELEDSGVYFCASSQDRLFNSPLHFGNGTRLTVT.

This clonotype has a handful of counts. The V and J genes are TRBV20-1 and TRBJ2-7, with 8 bases that match TRBD2. The germline V gene encodes CDR1 DFQATT and CDR2 SNEGSKA (reference sequence). V gave up 5 bases and J gave up 6 bases; unmatched junction bases: 6. The CDR3 contains 12 residues. The CDR3 DNA reads TGCAGTGCTCCCCCCCGGGGGGGCGAGCAGTACTTC. Translation: CSAPPRGGEQYF.

This clonotype was seen repeatedly, ten times or more. The chain is built from TRBV7-9 and TRBJ2-7, with D tentatively TRBD1 (5 bases). The CDR3 runs to 15 residues. Germline lookup yields CDR1 SEHNR and CDR2 FQNEAQ (reference sequence). Between the trimmed V and J ends, which lost 6 bases and 2 bases, there was a span of 17 bases. The CDR3 DNA follows: TGTGCCAGCAGTTCCCCCACAGGTCCCGCCTACGAGCAGTACTTC. This sequence encodes CASSSPTGPAYEQYF.

The chain uses TRBV6-5 and TRBJ2-2, with no clear D. V gave up 5 bases and J gave up 7 bases, with 5 bases separating them. Germline-derived CDR1 and CDR2 are MNHEY and SVGAGI. This CDR3 is built from 11 residues. Here the CDR3 DNA reads TGTGCCAGCAGTAGTTTCGGGGAGCTGTTTTTT. This gives the protein CASSSFGELFF.

Comment on this clonotype: This sequence may be a read error, since a much larger clone differs from it by one base. No conserved phenylalanine or tryptophan is present at the end of the CDR3, so a read error is the likely explanation. The chain uses TRBV27 and TRBJ2-3; 7 bases map to TRBD2. There are 15 residues in the CDR3. With V trimmed by 5 bases and J by 1 base, 6 bases remained unmatched. Looked up from germline, CDR1 is MNHEY and CDR2 is SMNVEV (reference sequence). CDR3 in DNA: TGTGCCAGCAGTACAAGACTAGCTCGCACAGATACGCAGTATTTG. Translating gives CASSTRLARTDTQYL.

The table lists this clonotype with many counts. This chain joins TRBV7-2 and TRBJ2-2, with D perhaps matching TRBD1 (5 bases). Trimming shortened V by 7 bases and J by 4 bases, and 10 bases separated the two germline ends. The CDR3 has 13 residues. Per the germline V gene, CDR1 is SGHTA and CDR2 is FQGNSA. In DNA, the CDR3 is TGTGCCAGCAAAGGGGCGCGCACCGGGGAGCTGTTTTTT. It yields the protein CASKGARTGELFF.

This clonotype came up once. The chain uses TRBV7-2 and TRBJ1-4; 9 bases map to TRBD1. This CDR3 is built from 15 residues. Germline-derived CDR1 and CDR2 are SGHTA and FQGNSA. V dropped 5 bases and J dropped 7; count of bases not matched to a gene: 8. CDR3 sequence (DNA): TGTGCCAGCAGCGCCTCCGGGACAGGGACTGAAAAACTGTTTTTT. It specifies CASSASGTGTEKLFF.

This clonotype was recorded at least ten times. The chain carries TRBV13 and TRBJ2-7; TRBD1 matches at 12 bases. V lost 5 bases to trimming and J lost 3 bases; unmatched junction nucleotides: 2. Germline V gene data show CDR1 as PRHDT and CDR2 as FYEKMQ (reference sequence). The CDR3 covers 14 residues. This chain's CDR3 is CASSRDRGHYEQYF. DNA for the CDR3: TGTGCCAGCAGCCGGGACAGGGGGCACTACGAGCAGTACTTC.

The chain links TRBV20-1 to TRBJ2-7; weak D call: TRBD2 (6 bases). Germline-derived CDR1 and CDR2 are DFQATT and SNEGSKA (reference sequence). V lost 4 bases, J lost 1 base, and 20 bases lay in between. The CDR3 length is 16 residues. CDR3 bases: TGCAGTGCTATGCGAGGGGACTTGGGGGGTTCCTACGAGCAGTACTTC. It encodes CSAMRGDLGGSYEQYF.

The chain has TRBV6-2 or TRBV6-3 and TRBJ1-2, with 12 bases identical to TRBD1. Germline assignment: CDR1 MNHEY and CDR2 SVGEGT. Germline trimming cut 5 bases from V and 8 bases from J; bases unmatched to any gene: 9. CDR3 length: 15 amino acids. The DNA of the CDR3 is TGTGCCAGCAGTAGGACCGGGACAGGGGGCGGAGGCTACACCTTC. This encodes CASSRTGTGGGGYTF.

The rearrangement links TRBV21-1 to TRBJ2-3; the table's D gene call, TRBD2, was not cross checked with the DNA. TRBV21-1 is annotated as a pseudogene. The CDR3 extends over 14 amino acids. In nucleotides, the CDR3 is TGTGCCAGCAGCAGGGGAGGGCCAGGGGATACGCAGTATTTT. Protein product: CASSRGGPGDTQYF.

This clonotype was seen repeatedly, ten times or more. The rearrangement joins TRBV7-9 to TRBJ1-2, with 9 bases identical to TRBD1. The CDR3 runs 16 residues. The germline V gene has CDR1 SEHNR and CDR2 FQNEAQ (reference sequence). V trimming: 1 base; J trimming: 6 bases; junction bases outside the gene matches: 9. The CDR3 coding sequence is TGTGCCAGCAGCTTAGGCACAGGGGGCGAAGTGGATGGCTACACCTTC. This sequence encodes CASSLGTGGEVDGYTF.

Comments on this clonotype: An end of the junction differs from the germline gene, which may be a read error. The chain recombines TRBV20-1 with TRBJ2-4, with D possibly TRBD1 on 7 matching bases. This CDR3 comprises 14 residues. CDR1 is DFQATT, CDR2 SNEGSKA, per germline (reference sequence). The CDR3 bases are TGCAGTGCTAGAGATCTTATCCTTGGGCAGGGGGGCACATTC. Translating it yields CSARDLILGQGGTF.

This clonotype was seen ten or more times. V and J are TRBV10-3 and TRBJ2-7, with TRBD1 matching 7 bases. Per germline, CDR1 ENHRY and CDR2 SYGVKD. The CDR3 covers 14 residues. Trimming removed 10 bases from V and 0 bases from J; junction bases left unmatched: 9. CDR3 DNA sequence: TGTGCCACCGTCCCTGGGACAGCCTCCTACGAGCAGTACTTC. It is translated as CATVPGTASYEQYF.

The gene calls are TRBV10-3 and TRBJ2-7; 7 bases map to TRBD1. The J call may be wrong; the DNA end is better matched by TRBJ2-1. The CDR3 has 14 amino acids. Germline CDR1 is ENHRY and CDR2 is SYGVKD. CDR3 residues: CAISETQGPYEQFF. The CDR3 coding sequence is TGTGCCATCAGTGAAACACAGGGGCCCTACGAGCAGTTCTTC.